Listed below are T cell receptor beta chains from one sample, sequenced in a study of shared clonotypes between healthy human individuals. TCRdb's table, derived via immunoSEQ multiplex PCR, lists solely in-frame clones and lacks some. The sample gives more than 550,000 clones, over 55% of which show up once; approximately 2% is in the top ten. Sequencing was performed on memory CD4+ T cells sorted from blood. Source of these receptors: a woman aged 25 to 39 in good health. CDR3s include the opening cysteine and the closing phenylalanine or tryptophan. The D gene is left open where the match is weak. Only some rows state a clone size, as once, few, many or a class for expanded clones.

size	D	V	J	DNA	CDR3
.	.	TRBV28	TRBJ2-3	TGTGCCACCCGGGACACCGGCACAGATACGCAGTATTTT	CATRDTGTDTQYF
.	TRBD1	TRBV5-1	TRBJ1-2	TGCGCCAGCAGCTTGGCAGGGGGCATCTATGGCTACACCTTC	CASSLAGGIYGYTF
.	.	TRBV2	TRBJ1-4	TGTGCCAGCGGCGTTGATCCAGCAATAGAAAAACTGTTTTTT	CASGVDPAIEKLFF
.	.	TRBV7-2	TRBJ2-4	TGTGCCAGCAGCTTATGGGGTCTCAAAAACATTCAGTACTTC	CASSLWGLKNIQYF
.	.	TRBV6-5	TRBJ2-1	TGTGCCAGCAGTGGGGGCGGCCGATACAATGAGCAGTTCTTC	CASSGGGRYNEQFF
once	TRBD1	TRBV5-1	TRBJ2-6	TGCGCCAGCAGCTTGGCGGGACAGGGGGGGACAGCGCCTGGGGCCAACGTCCTGACTTTC	CASSLAGQGGTAPGANVLTF
.	.	TRBV2	TRBJ2-7	TGTGCCAGCCTGATAACCCCCTACGAGCAGTACTTC	CASLITPYEQYF
.	.	TRBV18	TRBJ1-2	TGTGCCAGCTCACCAGAGGACAGACCAGGCGGCTACACCTTC	CASSPEDRPGGYTF
.	.	TRBV19	TRBJ1-5	TGTGCCAGTAGTATAGCAGGATTCGGCAATCAGCCCCAGCATTTT	CASSIAGFGNQPQHF
.	.	TRBV21-1	TRBJ2-7	TGTGCCAGCAGCAAAGCTGAGGCCACCTACGAGCAGTACTTC	CASSKAEATYEQYF
.	.	TRBV6-4	TRBJ1-2	TGTGCCAGCACACAAACTATGGGACATTGGAAAGGCTACACCTTC	CASTQTMGHWKGYTF
.	.	TRBV28	TRBJ1-2	TGTGCCAGCAGACCAAACCCCGGTGGCTACACCTTC	CASRPNPGGYTF
.	.	TRBV2	TRBJ2-5	TGTGCCAGCAGGGTGGAGACCCAGTACTTC	CASRVETQYF
.	TRBD1	TRBV25-1	TRBJ2-3	TGTGCCAGCAGTGACCTGTATAGGACAGGGGAAGATACGCAGTATTTT	CASSDLYRTGEDTQYF
.	.	TRBV27	TRBJ2-1	TGTGCCAGCAGGCCGAATGAGCCCTACAATGAGCAGTTCTTC	CASRPNEPYNEQFF
.	.	TRBV15	TRBJ1-1	TGTGCCACCAGCAGAGCGGACAGTTTGAACACTGAAGCTTTCTTT	CATSRADSLNTEAFF
.	TRBD2	TRBV7-9	TRBJ2-7	TGTGCCAGCAGCTATCTAGCGGGAGGGCCCCACGAGCAGTACTTC	CASSYLAGGPHEQYF
few	.	TRBV7-9	TRBJ1-3	TGTGCCAGCAGCTTAGATGTCCGGACAAATGATTTT	CASSLDVRTNDF
.	.	TRBV21-1	TRBJ1-5	TGTGCCAGCAGCCTATACTGGGTCCCACACCCCGGCCGTCAGCCCCAGCATTTT	CASSLYWVPHPGRQPQHF
once	TRBD2	TRBV19	TRBJ2-7	TGTGCCAGTAGTACGCCTTCGGCTAGCGGGAGGAGGTACGAGCAGTACTTC	CASSTPSASGRRYEQYF
.	.	TRBV4-1	TRBJ2-5	TGCGCCAGCAGCCCCGCCGGGGGGCGCGATGAGACCCAGTACTTC	CASSPAGGRDETQYF
.	TRBD1	TRBV5-1	TRBJ1-5	TGCGCCAGCAGCGAACAGGGGGCCCGCAATCAGCCCCAGCATTTT	CASSEQGARNQPQHF
.	TRBD2	TRBV2	TRBJ2-6	TGTGCCAGCAGCGGACTAGCGGGAGACCCTGGGGCCAACGTCCTGACTTTC	CASSGLAGDPGANVLTF